Shown below are 28 T cell receptor beta chains from a single sample sequenced in a study of Tregs in tolerant kidney transplant recipients. Profiling relied on immunoSEQ multiplex PCR, and the TCRdb table lists in-frame clones only, not all of them. Among tens of thousands of clones listed, just over 90% were seen once. Material: CD8+ T cells from blood. These TCRs come from a human donor in good health.

The V call is TRBV11-2, the J call TRBJ2-1; the D gene could be TRBD1 or TRBD2 (5 bases each). V lost 3 bases and J lost 5, with 20 bases in between. In germline, CDR1 is SGHAT, CDR2 FQNNGV. CDR3 length equals 17 residues. In nucleotides, the CDR3 is TGTGCCAGCAGCTTTGGTTCTTACCCAGGGACCAACAATGAGCAGTTCTTC. Residues: CASSFGSYPGTNNEQFF. The full variable domain, with the rest looked up from reference TRBV11-2 and TRBJ2-1, is EAGVAQSPRYKIIEKRQSVAFWCNPISGHATLYWYQQILGQGPKLLIQFQNNGVVDDSQLPKDRFSAERLKGVDSTLKIQPAKLEDSAVYLCASSFGSYPGTNNEQFFGPGTRLTVL.

The chain couples TRBV2 to TRBJ1-1; D ambiguous. The CDR3 sequence is 13 residues long. Per the germline V gene, CDR1 is SNHLY and CDR2 is FYNNEI. V was trimmed by 8 bases and J by 2 bases, leaving 12 bases between them. CDR3 nucleotides: TGTGCCAGCCCAAGGAAGGGTAACACTGAAGCTTTCTTT. Protein sequence: CASPRKGNTEAFF.

The V gene is TRBV4-1, the J gene TRBJ2-1, with a weak D call TRBD2 (6 bases). CDR3 length: 17 amino acids. Per the germline V gene, CDR1 is MGHRA and CDR2 is YSYEKL. The V end was cut by 0 bases, the J end by 8 bases, with 20 bases between. The CDR3 DNA reads as TGCGCCAGCAGCCAAGAAGCATCGGCAGGGCGGGGATATGAGCAGTTCTTC. It codes for CASSQEASAGRGYEQFF.

The V and J genes are TRBV25-1 and TRBJ2-2; no reliable D call. The CDR3 loop spans 14 amino acids. The V gene lost 1 base and the J gene lost 7 bases, with 10 bases spanning the gap. Germline CDR1 MGHDK, CDR2 SYGVNS. CDR3 sequence: CASSEFLGSGELFF. CDR3 DNA sequence: TGTGCCAGCAGTGAATTCCTGGGCAGCGGGGAGCTGTTTTTT.

The rearrangement links TRBV5-6 to TRBJ2-7; no firm D call. Germline V lookup: CDR1 SGHDT, CDR2 YYEEEE. The CDR3 consists of 12 residues. V shed 1 base and J shed 2 bases, with 4 bases lying between them. CDR3 amino acids: CASSLTAYEQYF. The CDR3 bases are TGTGCCAGCAGCTTGACAGCCTACGAGCAGTACTTC.

This clone was detected only once. This chain links TRBV7-6 with TRBJ2-2; 8 nucleotides match TRBD2. Germline loops: CDR1 SGHVS, CDR2 FNYEAQ. This CDR3 has 17 amino acids. V dropped 1 base and J dropped 1; count of bases not matched to a gene: 5. The CDR3 DNA reads TGTGCCAGCAGCTTAGGCTCGGGACTAGGGAACACCGGGGAGCTGTTTTTT. Translation: CASSLGSGLGNTGELFF.

The chain joins TRBV27 to TRBJ1-1; D call uncertain. V dropped 0 bases and J dropped 1 base, with 9 bases sitting between them. Germline V gene data show CDR1 as MNHEY and CDR2 as SMNVEV (reference sequence). The CDR3 runs to 15 residues. CDR3 DNA: TGTGCCAGCAGTTTATCGAGAGGAGGGAACACTGAAGCTTTCTTT. This sequence encodes CASSLSRGGNTEAFF.

V usage is TRBV27 and J usage is TRBJ1-4; TRBD1 might be the D (5 bases). Deletions cut 5 bases from V and 5 bases from J, with 9 bases between. The V gene's germline CDR1 is MNHEY and CDR2 SMNVEV (reference sequence). This CDR3 spans 13 amino acids. CDR3 protein: CASSTWGNEKLFF. Written as DNA, the CDR3 is TGTGCCAGCAGTACCTGGGGCAATGAAAAACTGTTTTTT.

This chain links TRBV7-8 with TRBJ2-1; 12 bases agree with TRBD2. The trim removed 5 bases at V and 9 bases at J, leaving 8 bases unmatched. CDR1 and CDR2 (germline): SGHVS, FQNEAQ. The CDR3 runs 15 residues. CDR3 loop: CASSLRLAGAGEQFF. The CDR3 nucleotides are TGTGCCAGCAGCCTAAGACTAGCGGGGGCGGGTGAGCAGTTCTTC.

This clone is a singleton in its sample. The genes are TRBV27 and TRBJ2-7; D uncertain. The CDR3 has 12 amino acids. V shed 11 bases and J shed 4 bases, with 15 bases lying between them. Germline CDR1 MNHEY, CDR2 SMNVEV (reference sequence). CDR3 sequence (DNA): TGTGCCGTCCGGGCCCAGGCGTACGAGCAGTACTTC. Translated, it gives CAVRAQAYEQYF.

The V gene is TRBV6-1, the J gene TRBJ2-4; D not resolved. There are 15 residues in the CDR3. V dropped 2 bases and J dropped 6 bases, with 14 bases sitting between them. CDR1 is MNHNS and CDR2 is SASEGT in the germline V gene. CDR3 residues: CASSERPGPGNIQYF. CDR3 DNA sequence: TGTGCCAGCAGTGAACGTCCGGGCCCAGGAAACATTCAGTACTTC.

The chain has TRBV6-5 and TRBJ1-2; perhaps TRBD1 as D (6 bases). The length of the CDR3 is 15 residues. Deletions cut 4 bases from V and 2 bases from J, with 14 bases between. Germline CDR1 is MNHEY and CDR2 is SVGAGI. In DNA, the CDR3 is TGTGCCAGCAGTTCAGGCAGGGGACCCAACTATGGCTACACCTTC. This translates into CASSSGRGPNYGYTF.

The chain links TRBV27 to TRBJ2-7, with D tentatively TRBD2 (5 bases). V was clipped by 6 bases and J by 7 bases, with 13 bases between them. The germline CDR1 and CDR2 sequences are MNHEY and SMNVEV (reference sequence). The CDR3 contains 12 residues. The CDR3 loop reads CASSPTPGEQYF. The CDR3 nucleotides read TGTGCCAGCAGCCCCACCCCGGGGGAGCAGTACTTC.

The chain recombines TRBV7-9 with TRBJ2-7; 7 bases match TRBD1. CDR3 length equals 15 residues. V lost 5 bases and J lost 3; bases outside the gene matches: 10. Germline CDR1 reads SEHNR; CDR2 reads FQNEAQ (reference sequence). The CDR3 coding sequence is TGTGCCAGCAGCCAGAATGACAGGGACCTCTACGAGCAGTACTTC. Protein sequence: CASSQNDRDLYEQYF. The variable domain in full, completed from reference TRBV7-9 and TRBJ2-7, reads DTGVSQNPRHKITKRGQNVTFRCDPISEHNRLYWYRQTLGQGPEFLTYFQNEAQLEKSRLLSDRFSAERPKGSFSTLEIQRTEQGDSAMYLCASSQNDRDLYEQYFGPGTRLTVT.

This clone was seen only a few times. The V gene is TRBV30, the J gene TRBJ2-2; tentatively, D is TRBD1 (5 bases). V lost 2 bases to trimming and J lost 10 bases, with 20 bases between them. CDR3 length equals 15 residues. Germline loops: CDR1 GTSNPN, CDR2 SVGIG (reference sequence). The CDR3 nucleotides read TGTGCCTGGAGTAGGGGTTCTCAGGAACCGGAGGAGCTGTTTTTT. Amino acid sequence: CAWSRGSQEPEELFF.

This clone was recorded once. The gene calls are TRBV7-9 and TRBJ1-2, with 8 bases that match TRBD1. Trimming cost V 7 bases and J 8 bases; bases outside gene matches: 9. This CDR3 has 13 amino acids. Germline CDR1 is SEHNR and CDR2 is FQNEAQ (reference sequence). The DNA of the CDR3 is TGTGCCAGCACCCTAGGACAGGGTCGAGGCTACACCTTC. Translated: CASTLGQGRGYTF.

V and J are TRBV5-1 and TRBJ2-6; D unclear. The CDR3 has 15 amino acids. V was shortened by 5 bases and J by 0 bases, with 9 bases between the two germline ends. Germline loops: CDR1 SGHRS, CDR2 YFSETQ. The CDR3 sequence: CASRPGLSGANVLTF. DNA of the CDR3: TGCGCCAGCAGGCCAGGTCTCTCTGGGGCCAACGTCCTGACTTTC.

The chain has TRBV4-1 and TRBJ2-7; D is tentatively TRBD1 or TRBD2 (5 bases each). Deletions cut 4 bases from V and 0 bases from J, with 13 bases between. The CDR3 covers 15 residues. Germline V gene data show CDR1 as MGHRA and CDR2 as YSYEKL. CDR3 in amino acids: CASSPGPHSSYEQYF. CDR3 coding DNA: TGCGCCAGCAGCCCGGGACCGCATAGCTCCTACGAGCAGTACTTC.

The rearrangement uses TRBV15 and TRBJ2-1; D unresolved. CDR1 is LNHNV and CDR2 is YYDKDF in the germline V gene (reference sequence). Trimming removed 1 base from V and 6 bases from J, with 22 bases in between. The CDR3 runs to 18 residues. The CDR3 coding sequence is TGTGCCACCAGCAGAGTCTCGCCTGCGGACGGATTGATCAATGAGCAGTTCTTC. Translation gives CATSRVSPADGLINEQFF.

The chain links TRBV27 to TRBJ1-2; no reliable D call. With 0 bases removed from V and 6 bases from J, the gap between germline ends came to 8 bases. There are 13 residues in the CDR3. Per germline, CDR1 MNHEY and CDR2 SMNVEV (reference sequence). This chain's CDR3 is CASSLSDWHGYTF. The DNA of the CDR3 is TGTGCCAGCAGTTTATCGGACTGGCATGGCTACACCTTC.

The chain links TRBV6-5 to TRBJ1-4; the D gene is possibly TRBD1 (6 bases). CDR3 length: 14 residues. The germline V and J ends were trimmed by 4 bases and 4 bases, with 10 bases remaining between them. The germline gives CDR1 MNHEY, CDR2 SVGAGI. CDR3 sequence reads: CASSWGPLNEKLFF. In DNA form, the CDR3 reads TGTGCCAGCAGTTGGGGGCCGCTTAATGAAAAACTGTTTTTT.

The chain employs TRBV7-9 and TRBJ2-7, with TRBD2 matching 9 bases. CDR1 is SEHNR, CDR2 FQNEAQ, per germline (reference sequence). The CDR3 extends over 14 amino acids. Germline trimming cut 5 bases from V and 6 bases from J; bases unmatched to any gene: 8. The CDR3 loop reads CASSAGGSGSEQYF. The CDR3 nucleotides are TGTGCCAGCAGCGCGGGTGGTAGCGGGAGCGAGCAGTACTTC.

J is TRBJ2-5 and V is TRBV6-1, with D unclear. CDR3 length equals 11 residues. The germline CDR1 and CDR2 sequences are MNHNS and SASEGT. V was clipped by 5 bases and J by 4 bases, with 5 bases between them. CDR3 loop: CASSPGETQYF. In nucleotides, the CDR3 is TGTGCCAGCAGTCCCGGAGAGACCCAGTACTTC.

The chain has TRBV27 and TRBJ1-2, with TRBD1 matching over 7 bases. Germline V gene lookup returns CDR1 MNHEY and CDR2 SMNVEV (reference sequence). The CDR3 runs 16 residues. V trimming: 7 bases; J trimming: 6 bases; junction bases outside the gene matches: 17. The CDR3 is CASNPDRSDGINGYTF. The CDR3, as DNA: TGTGCCAGCAACCCGGACAGGTCCGACGGCATTAATGGCTACACCTTC.

The rearrangement uses TRBV27 and TRBJ2-1, with 7 bases fitting TRBD2. V lost 4 bases and J lost 4; bases outside the gene matches: 13. This CDR3 contains 17 residues. Germline V gene data show CDR1 as MNHEY and CDR2 as SMNVEV (reference sequence). As DNA, the CDR3 is TGTGCCAGCAGTTCCCCCTGGGCGGGAGCTTTGTACAATGAGCAGTTCTTC. It yields the protein CASSSPWAGALYNEQFF.

The chain carries TRBV27 and TRBJ1-1, with D uncertain. CDR1 and CDR2 (germline): MNHEY, SMNVEV (reference sequence). CDR3 length: 15 residues. Between the trimmed V and J ends, which lost 3 bases and 1 base, there was a span of 12 bases. The CDR3 nucleotides read TGTGCCAGCAGTTTGAGTGGGTGGGCGAACACTGAAGCTTTCTTT. It codes for CASSLSGWANTEAFF.

The J gene is TRBJ2-1, the V gene TRBV10-2, with 12 bases aligning to TRBD2. The CDR3 has 15 amino acids. Losses at the gene ends were 8 bases for V and 8 bases for J; bases not matched to a gene: 10. Germline loops: CDR1 WSHSY, CDR2 SAAADI. The CDR3 coding sequence is TGCGCCAGCGGACTTTTGACTAGCGGGAGCGATGAGCAGTTCTTC. Amino acids: CASGLLTSGSDEQFF.

The CDR3 nucleotides are TGTGCCAGTATGGCAGGGTTTGTCAATGAGCAGTTCTTC. Translated, it gives CASMAGFVNEQFF. This chain connects TRBV19 to TRBJ2-1; TRBD1 is a possible D gene (5 bases). Germline V gene sequence: CDR1 LNHDA, CDR2 SQIVND (reference sequence). The CDR3 has 13 amino acids. The V end lost 7 bases, the J end lost 6 bases, and 13 bases lay between the germline ends.